This TCR beta chain stems from a study of blood T cell repertoires in COVID-19. About the research overall: There were acute and convalescent COVID-19 samples, and they came from the United States, Italy and Spain. In each case, the material was cDNA or gDNA derived from T cells, B-cell-depleted T cells, or PBMCs.

The trim removed 3 bases at V and 3 bases at J, leaving 4 bases unmatched. The V gene's germline CDR1 is SGDLS and CDR2 YYNGEE. The CDR3 sequence is 14 residues long. In the original analysis: Estimation of nucleated cell counts relied on the amplification of reference gene primers. Using immunoSEQ multiplex PCR, the repertoire was profiled, and TCRdb retains in-frame clones only, with some absent. V, J and clone size are taken as reported in that table, and D and trimming were inferred from the DNA itself. The sample lists over 70,000 clones; 76% were seen once. The chain couples TRBV9 to TRBJ2-7; 9 nucleotides line up with TRBD1. This clonotype originated in a man between 65 and 79 years old with active or convalescent COVID-19. The sequenced material came from peripheral blood. CDR3 in DNA: TGTGCCAGCAGCGCCGGGACAGGGCTCTACGAGCAGTACTTC. Protein sequence: CASSAGTGLYEQYF.